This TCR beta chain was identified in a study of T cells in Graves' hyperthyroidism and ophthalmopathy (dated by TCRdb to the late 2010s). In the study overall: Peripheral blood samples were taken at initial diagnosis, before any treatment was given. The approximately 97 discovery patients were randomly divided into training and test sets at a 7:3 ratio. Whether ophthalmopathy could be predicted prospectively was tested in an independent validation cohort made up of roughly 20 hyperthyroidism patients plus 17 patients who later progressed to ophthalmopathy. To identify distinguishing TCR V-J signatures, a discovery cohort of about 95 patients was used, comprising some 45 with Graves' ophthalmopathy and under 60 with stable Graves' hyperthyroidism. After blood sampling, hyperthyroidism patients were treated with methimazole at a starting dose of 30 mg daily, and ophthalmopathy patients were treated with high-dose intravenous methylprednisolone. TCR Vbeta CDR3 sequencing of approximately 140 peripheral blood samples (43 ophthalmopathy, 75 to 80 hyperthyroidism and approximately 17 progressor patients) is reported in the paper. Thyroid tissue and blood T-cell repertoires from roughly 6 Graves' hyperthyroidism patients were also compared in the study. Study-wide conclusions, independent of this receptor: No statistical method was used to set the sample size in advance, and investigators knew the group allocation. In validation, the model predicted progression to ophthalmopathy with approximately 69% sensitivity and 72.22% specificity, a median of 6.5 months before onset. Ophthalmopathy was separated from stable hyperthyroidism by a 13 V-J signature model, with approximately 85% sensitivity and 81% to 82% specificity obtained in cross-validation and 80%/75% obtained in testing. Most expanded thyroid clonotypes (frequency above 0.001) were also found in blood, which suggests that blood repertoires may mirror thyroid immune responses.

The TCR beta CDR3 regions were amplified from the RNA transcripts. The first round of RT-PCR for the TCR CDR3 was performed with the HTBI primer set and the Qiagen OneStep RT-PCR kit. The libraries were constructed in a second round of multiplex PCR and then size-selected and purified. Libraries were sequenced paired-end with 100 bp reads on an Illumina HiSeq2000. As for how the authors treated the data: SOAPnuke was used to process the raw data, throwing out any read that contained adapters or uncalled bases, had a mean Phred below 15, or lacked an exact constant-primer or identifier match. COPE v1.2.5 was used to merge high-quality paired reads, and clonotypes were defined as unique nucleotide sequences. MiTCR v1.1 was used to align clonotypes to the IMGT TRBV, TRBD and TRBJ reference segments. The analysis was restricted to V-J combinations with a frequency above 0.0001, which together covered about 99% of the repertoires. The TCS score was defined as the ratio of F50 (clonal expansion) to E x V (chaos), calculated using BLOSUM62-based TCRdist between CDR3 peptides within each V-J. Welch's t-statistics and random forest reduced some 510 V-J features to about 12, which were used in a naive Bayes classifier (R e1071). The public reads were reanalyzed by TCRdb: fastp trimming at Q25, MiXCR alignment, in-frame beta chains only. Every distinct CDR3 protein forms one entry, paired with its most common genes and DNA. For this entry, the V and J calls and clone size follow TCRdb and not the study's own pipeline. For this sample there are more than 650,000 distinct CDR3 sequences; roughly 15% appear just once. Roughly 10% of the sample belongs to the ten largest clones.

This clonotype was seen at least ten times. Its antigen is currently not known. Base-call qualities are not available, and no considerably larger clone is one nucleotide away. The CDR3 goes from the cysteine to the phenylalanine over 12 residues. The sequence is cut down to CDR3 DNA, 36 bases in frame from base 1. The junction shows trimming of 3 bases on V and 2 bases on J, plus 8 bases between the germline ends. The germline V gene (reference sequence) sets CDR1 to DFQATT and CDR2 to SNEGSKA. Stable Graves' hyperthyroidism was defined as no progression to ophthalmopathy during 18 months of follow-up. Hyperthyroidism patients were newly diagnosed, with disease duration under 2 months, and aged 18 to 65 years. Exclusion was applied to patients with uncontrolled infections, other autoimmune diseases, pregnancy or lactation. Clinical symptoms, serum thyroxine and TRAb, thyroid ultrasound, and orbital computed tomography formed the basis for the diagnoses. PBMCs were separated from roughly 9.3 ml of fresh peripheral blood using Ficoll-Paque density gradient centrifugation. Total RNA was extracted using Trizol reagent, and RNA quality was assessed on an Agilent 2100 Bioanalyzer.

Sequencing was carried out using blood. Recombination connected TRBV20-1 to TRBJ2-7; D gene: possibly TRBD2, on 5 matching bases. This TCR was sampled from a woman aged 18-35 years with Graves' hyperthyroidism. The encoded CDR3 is CSASGNTYEQYF. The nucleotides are TGCAGTGCTAGCGGGAACACCTACGAGCAGTACTTC.